This T cell receptor beta chain is drawn from a study of blood T cell repertoires in COVID-19. Across the whole study: The origin of the acute and convalescent COVID-19 samples was the United States, Italy and Spain.

In the study's own analysis: Reference gene primer amplification yielded estimated nucleated cell counts. Some clones are missing from TCRdb's copy, which holds only in-frame ones; the method was immunoSEQ multiplex PCR. The D gene and trimming were derived from the DNA, and the V and J assignments and clone size from that table. Among 80,000 to 100,000 clones, about 89% were seen once, and the ten largest hold 1.8%. Germline-derived CDR1 and CDR2 are SGDLS and YYNGEE. Trimming at V came to 2 bases and at J to 12 bases, leaving 12 bases not matched to a gene. This CDR3 contains 14 residues. The chain recombines TRBV9 with TRBJ2-3; 7 bases map to TRBD1. Sequenced sample: peripheral blood. The TCR comes from a human donor with active COVID-19. The donor label of this sample is uncertain. The CDR3 region is CASSVLTQGSSQYF. The CDR3 DNA reads as TGTGCCAGCAGCGTTCTGACACAGGGGAGTTCACAGTATTTT.